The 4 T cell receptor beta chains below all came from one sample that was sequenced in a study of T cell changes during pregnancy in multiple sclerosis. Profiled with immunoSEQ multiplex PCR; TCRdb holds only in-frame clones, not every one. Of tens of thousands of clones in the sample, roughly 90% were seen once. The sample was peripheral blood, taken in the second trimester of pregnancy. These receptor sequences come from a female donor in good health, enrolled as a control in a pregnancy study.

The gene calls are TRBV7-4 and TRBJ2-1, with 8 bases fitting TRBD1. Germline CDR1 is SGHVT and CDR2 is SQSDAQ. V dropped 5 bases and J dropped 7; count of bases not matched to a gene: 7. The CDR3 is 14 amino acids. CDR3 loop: CASSPGQGKNEQFF. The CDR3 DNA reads TGTGCCAGCAGCCCCGGACAGGGAAAGAATGAGCAGTTCTTC.

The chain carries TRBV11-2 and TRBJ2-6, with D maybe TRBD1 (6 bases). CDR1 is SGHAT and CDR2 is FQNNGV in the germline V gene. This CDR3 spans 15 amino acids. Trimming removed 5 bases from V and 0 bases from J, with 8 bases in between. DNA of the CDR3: TGTGCCAGCAGCCACAGGGACTCTGGGGCCAACGTCCTGACTTTC. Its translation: CASSHRDSGANVLTF.

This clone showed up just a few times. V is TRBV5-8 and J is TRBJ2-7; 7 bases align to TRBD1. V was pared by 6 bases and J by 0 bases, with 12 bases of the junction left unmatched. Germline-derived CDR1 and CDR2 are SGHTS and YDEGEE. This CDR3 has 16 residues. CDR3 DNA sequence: TGTGCCAGCACCCATCCCGAGGACAGGAACTCCTACGAGCAGTACTTC. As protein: CASTHPEDRNSYEQYF. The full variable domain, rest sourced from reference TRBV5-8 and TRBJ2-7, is EAGVTQSPTHLIKTRGQQATLRCSPISGHTSVYWYQQALGLGLQFLLWYDEGEERNRGNFPPRFSGRQFPNYSSELNVNALELEDSALYLCASTHPEDRNSYEQYFGPGTRLTVT.

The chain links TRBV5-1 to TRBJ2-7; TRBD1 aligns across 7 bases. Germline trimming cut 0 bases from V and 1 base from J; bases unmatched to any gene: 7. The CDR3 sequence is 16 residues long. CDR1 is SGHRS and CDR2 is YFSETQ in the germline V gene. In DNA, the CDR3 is TGCGCCAGCAGCTTGGGCGAGACAGGGCGTTCCTACGAGCAGTACTTC. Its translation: CASSLGETGRSYEQYF.